Each of the 26 T cell receptor beta chains below was sequenced from the same sample in a study of spatial heterogeneity in lung cancer. Described time point: sample taken at primary tumor resection. Whole RNA, which was extracted from tumor, nontumor lung tissue or frozen PBMC, was sequenced without any cell sorting. MiXCR was run by TCRdb on the 5' RACE reads, yielding one entry per CDR3 protein. The table records about 44,000 distinct CDR3 sequences, approximately 14% of them present only once. This specimen was PBMCs, taken at surgery. These receptor sequences come from a male donor with early-stage non-small cell lung cancer.

The chain's CDR3 is CATSRDSAGGSKYF. CDR3 bases: TGTGCCACCAGCAGAGATTCGGCCGGGGGATCGAAGTACTTC. This chain connects TRBV15 to TRBJ2-7; tentatively, D is TRBD2 (6 bases). This CDR3 is built from 14 residues. Germline values: CDR1 LNHNV, CDR2 YYDKDF (reference sequence). V was pared by 0 bases and J by 11 bases, with 17 bases between. Full variable domain (remainder filled in from reference TRBV15 and TRBJ2-7): DAMVIQNPRYQVTQFGKPVTLSCSQTLNHNVMYWYQQKSSQAPKLLFHYYDKDFNNEADTPDNFQSRRPNTSFCFLDIRSPGLGDTAMYLCATSRDSAGGSKYFGPGTRLTVT.

The table lists this clonotype with a few counts. The chain couples TRBV5-4 to TRBJ1-5; D might be TRBD1 (5 bases). Trimming shortened V by 6 bases and J by 7 bases, and 14 bases separated the two germline ends. The CDR3 length is 13 residues. Germline V gene lookup returns CDR1 SGHNT and CDR2 YYREEE (reference sequence). The DNA for the CDR3 is TGTGCCAGCATGCTCTGGGGCGAACAGCCCCAGCATTTT. Its translation is CASMLWGEQPQHF.

This clonotype turned up a few times. The chain joins TRBV2 to TRBJ1-5; weak D call: TRBD1 (5 bases). V dropped 7 bases and J dropped 5 bases, with 12 bases sitting between them. The CDR3 spans 13 residues. Germline CDR1 and CDR2: SNHLY and FYNNEI. Written as DNA, the CDR3 is TGTGCCAGCACCAAGGGGAGAGATCAGCCCCAGCATTTT. Translated, it gives CASTKGRDQPQHF.

This chain links TRBV28 with TRBJ2-3; D remains unclear. Germline CDR1 is MDHEN and CDR2 is SYDVKM. Trimming left V 5 bases short and J 5 bases short, with 20 bases between. The CDR3 has 16 residues. DNA of the CDR3: TGTGCCAGCAGTCCTAAGACTCCAGATCACATAGATACGCAGTATTTT. As protein: CASSPKTPDHIDTQYF.

The V gene is TRBV15, the J gene TRBJ2-1, with 9 bases fitting TRBD2. The CDR3 has 16 residues. V gave up 1 base and J gave up 9 bases; unmatched junction bases: 10. Per germline, CDR1 LNHNV and CDR2 YYDKDF (reference sequence). CDR3 nucleotide sequence: TGTGCCACCAGCAGAGCCGGGGCGGGAGGGCCTGGTGAGCAGTTCTTC. Encoded protein: CATSRAGAGGPGEQFF. Drawing the rest from reference TRBV15 and TRBJ2-1, the complete variable domain is DAMVIQNPRYQVTQFGKPVTLSCSQTLNHNVMYWYQQKSSQAPKLLFHYYDKDFNNEADTPDNFQSRRPNTSFCFLDIRSPGLGDTAMYLCATSRAGAGGPGEQFFGPGTRLTVL.

This clonotype was seen only a few times. The rearrangement joins TRBV3-1 to TRBJ1-3, with D uncertain. Looked up from germline, CDR1 is LGHDT and CDR2 is YNNKEL (reference sequence). The ends were cut back, 0 bases at V and 1 base at J, with 4 bases in the middle. The CDR3 extends over 14 amino acids. The CDR3 DNA reads as TGTGCCAGCAGCCAAGAGGTTTCTGGAAACACCATATATTTT. Its protein product is CASSQEVSGNTIYF.

The genes are TRBV20-1 and TRBJ1-6, with D hard to call. Germline assignment: CDR1 DFQATT and CDR2 SNEGSKA (reference sequence). The V end was cut by 5 bases, the J end by 5 bases, with 13 bases between. The CDR3 runs to 14 residues. For the CDR3, the DNA is TGCAGTGCTCACGAGGGTCTGAATAATTCACCCCTCCACTTT. Translating gives CSAHEGLNNSPLHF.

This clonotype was counted a few times. CDR3 sequence: CSDDRVHSGANVLTF. The CDR3 region has the DNA TGCAGCGATGACAGGGTCCACTCTGGGGCCAACGTCCTGACTTTC. This chain joins TRBV29-1 and TRBJ2-6, with 7 bases lining up with TRBD1. V shed 7 bases and J 0 bases; nucleotides not matched to a gene: 6. The germline V gene has CDR1 SQVTM and CDR2 ANQGSEA. CDR3 length equals 15 residues.

This clonotype has just a few counts. This CDR3 is CASSFSRGPQHF. In DNA, the CDR3 is TGTGCCAGCAGTTTTTCCCGGGGGCCCCAGCATTTT. The rearrangement links TRBV12-3 or TRBV12-4 to TRBJ1-5, with D unresolved. V lost 3 bases, J lost 9 bases, and 9 bases lay in between. The CDR3 spans 12 residues.

The CDR3 sequence is CASSQESQNTEAFF. The DNA of the CDR3 is TGCGCCAGCAGCCAAGAGAGTCAGAACACTGAAGCTTTCTTT. This chain connects TRBV4-1 to TRBJ1-1; no definite D call. Germline values: CDR1 MGHRA, CDR2 YSYEKL. Trimming removed 0 bases at V and 1 base at J, with 6 bases between. CDR3 length equals 14 residues.

This clonotype was counted a few times. V usage is TRBV18 and J usage is TRBJ1-1, with 8 bases fitting TRBD1. The CDR3 runs to 14 residues. V shed 5 bases, J shed 11 bases, and the junction held 13 bases outside the gene matches. Germline V CDR1 and CDR2: KGHSH, LQKENI. The CDR3 region has the DNA TGTGCCAGCTCATCGTCCGGGACAGGAGGGACTGCTTTCTTT. It codes for CASSSSGTGGTAFF.

This clonotype has at least ten counts. The limits of the CDR3 on the DNA are not certain, so only TCRdb's listed CDR3 is given. The rearrangement links TRBV28 to TRBJ2-5. Ends included, the CDR3 has 13 residues. The germline CDR1 and CDR2 sequences are MDHEN and SYDVKM. This chain's CDR3 is CASSTSYQETQYF.

This clonotype was observed a single time. The J gene is TRBJ2-1, the V gene TRBV20-1; no clear D. The CDR3 has 12 residues. The germline V gene has CDR1 DFQATT and CDR2 SNEGSKA (reference sequence). The V and J ends lost 6 bases and 6 bases respectively, with 12 bases between them. CDR3 sequence: CSAFGRRNEQFF. CDR3 in DNA: TGCAGTGCCTTTGGACGTCGCAATGAGCAGTTCTTC.

As to this clonotype: Since a much larger clone is just one base distant, this may be a read error. V usage is TRBV6-1 and J usage is TRBJ2-7; D is uncertain. The CDR3 is 12 amino acids. Germline CDR1 is MNHNS and CDR2 is SASEGT. The CDR3 reads CASSEHSYELYF. The CDR3 DNA reads as TGTGCCAGCAGTGAACACTCCTACGAGCTGTACTTC.

This clonotype was detected only a few times. This chain joins TRBV9 and TRBJ2-2; D gene unclear. Between the trimmed V and J ends, which lost 0 bases and 5 bases, there was a span of 8 bases. The CDR3 runs to 14 residues. CDR1 and CDR2 from the germline V gene are SGDLS and YYNGEE. In nucleotides, the CDR3 is TGTGCCAGCAGCGTAGACTCTGGGACCGGGGAGCTGTTTTTT. Translating it yields CASSVDSGTGELFF.

The V and J genes are TRBV5-1 and TRBJ2-5, with 8 bases that match TRBD1. The J segment lost 5 bases and the V segment lost 4 bases, leaving 7 bases of the junction unmatched. Per the germline V gene, CDR1 is SGHRS and CDR2 is YFSETQ. The CDR3 extends over 14 amino acids. The CDR3 sequence is CASSADRGGETQYF. CDR3 bases: TGCGCCAGCAGCGCCGACAGGGGCGGCGAGACCCAGTACTTC.

This clonotype occurred many times. This chain links TRBV24-1 with TRBJ2-3, with no clear D. V was shortened by 9 bases and J by 0 bases, with 9 bases between the two germline ends. The CDR3 runs 13 residues. In germline, CDR1 is KGHDR, CDR2 SFDVKD. CDR3 DNA: TGTGCCACCCGCTCGGGTAGCACAGATACGCAGTATTTT. Encoded protein: CATRSGSTDTQYF.

The chain combines TRBV7-9 with TRBJ1-2, with 9 bases aligning to TRBD1. Germline CDR1 and CDR2: SEHNR and FQNEAQ (reference sequence). CDR3 length: 15 amino acids. The ends lost 2 bases at V and 6 bases at J; junction bases unmatched: 7. In nucleotides, the CDR3 is TGTGCCAGCAGCTTATCACAGGGGGCTCTCGATGGCTACACCTTC. This translates into CASSLSQGALDGYTF.

CDR3 loop: CAISESLSGELFF. The DNA for the CDR3 is TGTGCCATCAGTGAGTCGTTGTCCGGGGAGCTGTTTTTT. The chain is built from TRBV10-3 and TRBJ2-2; unclear D gene. V was trimmed by 0 bases and J by 6 bases, leaving 5 bases between them. Looked up from germline, CDR1 is ENHRY and CDR2 is SYGVKD. The CDR3 has 13 residues.

The table lists this clonotype with many counts. The CDR3 DNA reads TGCAGTGCTAGTAGGCAGGACAATGGCTACACCTTC. This gives the protein CSASRQDNGYTF. The V and J genes are TRBV20-1 and TRBJ1-2; D might be TRBD1 (5 bases). The CDR3 contains 12 residues. Trimming pared 3 bases from V and 6 bases from J, leaving 11 bases between. The V gene's germline CDR1 is DFQATT and CDR2 SNEGSKA (reference sequence).

The sample holds many counts of this clonotype. The CDR3: CASSPFLGRRAETQYF. For the CDR3, the DNA is TGTGCCAGCAGTCCCTTCTTGGGTCGGAGGGCAGAGACCCAGTACTTC. The rearrangement uses TRBV7-3 and TRBJ2-5, with D possibly matching TRBD2 (6 bases). V lost 6 bases and J 4 bases, leaving 21 bases between the germline ends. The CDR3 loop spans 16 amino acids. The V gene's germline CDR1 is SGHTA and CDR2 FQGTGA.

This clonotype was recorded many times. V is TRBV6-5 and J is TRBJ2-1; 12 bases match TRBD1. CDR1 is MNHEY, CDR2 SVGAGI, per germline. With 5 bases clipped from V and 10 bases from J, the junction kept 15 bases outside the gene matches. The CDR3 extends over 17 amino acids. This CDR3 is CASSGTRSGQGAREQFF. In nucleotides, the CDR3 is TGTGCCAGCAGTGGGACGCGATCGGGACAGGGGGCAAGGGAGCAGTTCTTC.

The V and J genes are TRBV20-1 and TRBJ2-2; tentative D call: TRBD2 (5 bases). V was pared by 3 bases and J by 1 base, with 15 bases between. The germline V gene encodes CDR1 DFQATT and CDR2 SNEGSKA (reference sequence). CDR3 length equals 16 residues. The CDR3 reads CSASLVGVRNTGELFF. CDR3 coding DNA: TGCAGTGCTAGTTTAGTGGGAGTGAGGAACACCGGGGAGCTGTTTTTT.

This clonotype has only a few counts. The gene calls are TRBV2 and TRBJ2-3; TRBD2 aligns across 8 bases. Germline V lookup: CDR1 SNHLY, CDR2 FYNNEI. With V trimmed by 3 bases and J by 3 bases, 2 bases remained unmatched. The CDR3 spans 14 residues. The CDR3: CASSDREGTDTQYF. Here the CDR3 DNA reads TGTGCCAGCAGTGACCGGGAGGGGACAGATACGCAGTATTTT.

This clonotype was recorded a few times. The J gene is TRBJ2-7, the V gene TRBV7-2, with 9 positions matching TRBD1. Germline lookup yields CDR1 SGHTA and CDR2 FQGNSA. This CDR3 comprises 15 residues. The V and J ends lost 4 bases and 6 bases, in that order; junction bases with no gene match: 10. CDR3 residues: CASSSTRDRAGEQYF. For the CDR3, the DNA is TGTGCCAGCAGCTCAACCCGGGACAGGGCCGGCGAGCAGTACTTC.

The sample holds a few counts of this clonotype. This chain links TRBV7-2 with TRBJ2-1; D uncertain. Germline CDR1 SGHTA, CDR2 FQGNSA. V was cut by 5 bases and J by 0 bases, with 11 bases left in between. This CDR3 is 15 amino acids long. The CDR3 DNA sequence: TGTGCCAGCAGCGTTGGGATGAGCTCCTACAATGAGCAGTTCTTC. This encodes CASSVGMSSYNEQFF.